Listed here are 5 T cell receptor beta chains from one sample, sequenced in a study of radiotherapy plus CTLA-4 blockade in lung cancer. Assay used: immunoSEQ multiplex PCR; TCRdb lists only in-frame clones, some missing. The table shows about 97,000 clones, with 65% to 75% occurring only once. The material was peripheral blood, obtained from a patient treated with radiotherapy plus ipilimumab. All receptors come from a human donor with non-small cell lung cancer who had a partial response to radiotherapy plus ipilimumab. Some clones in this sample may be carry-over from other donors' samples.

V gene TRBV6-1 combines with J gene TRBJ1-5, with D tentatively TRBD1 (5 bases). Germline V gene data show CDR1 as MNHNS and CDR2 as SASEGT. The V gene lost 4 bases and the J gene lost 4 bases, with 8 bases spanning the gap. CDR3 length equals 13 residues. In DNA, the CDR3 is TGTGCCAGCAGTGCGGGGGAAAATCAGCCCCAGCATTTT. This codes for CASSAGENQPQHF.

The chain is built from TRBV2 and TRBJ1-4, with D perhaps TRBD1 (5 bases). V lost 6 bases to trimming and J lost 8 bases, with 10 bases between them. Germline V gives CDR1 SNHLY, CDR2 FYNNEI. The CDR3 contains 12 residues. The CDR3 loop is CASREAGEKLFF. The DNA of the CDR3 is TGTGCCAGCAGAGAGGCAGGGGAAAAACTGTTTTTT.

The chain recombines TRBV18 with TRBJ1-6; 7 bases line up with TRBD1. The CDR3 totals 13 residues. Germline-derived CDR1 and CDR2 are KGHSH and LQKENI. Trimming took 3 bases from V and 10 from J; bases not matched to a gene: 3. The CDR3 loop is CASSPTGDSPLHF. CDR3 coding DNA: TGTGCCAGCTCACCCACAGGGGACTCACCCCTCCACTTT. Drawing the rest from reference TRBV18 and TRBJ1-6, the complete variable domain is NAGVMQNPRHLVRRRGQEARLRCSPMKGHSHVYWYRQLPEEGLKFMVYLQKENIIDESGMPKERFSAEFPKEGPSILRIQQVVRGDSAAYFCASSPTGDSPLHFGNGTRLTVT.

The rearrangement links TRBV6-5 to TRBJ1-3; 8 nucleotides align to TRBD1. Germline V lookup: CDR1 MNHEY, CDR2 SVGAGI. V shed 9 bases and J 10 bases; nucleotides not matched to a gene: 11. This CDR3 has 13 amino acids. The chain's CDR3 is CASTLGQGMTIYF. The CDR3 coding sequence is TGTGCCAGTACGCTCGGACAGGGAATGACCATATATTTT.

In DNA, the CDR3 is TGTGCCAGCAGCCCGGGGGTTCGGGGCGAGAACTATGGCTACACCTTC. The encoded protein is CASSPGVRGENYGYTF. The chain links TRBV7-6 to TRBJ1-2; maybe TRBD1 (5 bases). Germline loops: CDR1 SGHVS, CDR2 FNYEAQ. The V end lost 5 bases, the J end lost 2 bases, and 18 bases lay between the germline ends. The CDR3 sequence is 16 residues long.